This T cell receptor beta chain was profiled in a study of cytomegalovirus exposure and HLA in healthy donors. The PCR contained 60 Vbeta and 13 Jbeta primers. TCRdb keeps only in-frame clones here, not all; method: immunoSEQ multiplex PCR. The sample carries fewer than 250,000 clones, roughly four fifths recorded once. The receptor comes from a man between 18 and 35 years old in good health and CMV-seronegative. The sample comprised PBMCs.

The CDR3: CASRPDRAGYGYTF. Written as DNA, the CDR3 is TGTGCCAGCAGGCCGGACAGGGCTGGTTATGGCTACACCTTC. This sequence joins TRBV27 and TRBJ1-2, with 8 bases lining up with TRBD1. This CDR3 has 14 residues. With V trimmed by 6 bases and J by 5 bases, 8 bases remained unmatched. Germline loops: CDR1 MNHEY, CDR2 SMNVEV (reference sequence).